The 24 T cell receptor beta chains below were found in one sample sequenced in a study of identical twins (dated by TCRdb to the mid-2010s). Libraries were prepared through 5' RACE. The reads were generated on an Illumina HiSeq 2000. TCRdb reworked the public reads: Q25 trimming with fastp, MiXCR clone assembly, productive beta chains retained. Rows matching on CDR3 protein sequence are summarized as one entry with the most common DNA and genes. In this sample the table shows about 810,000 distinct CDR3 sequences, around an eighth of which occur a single time. Together, the top ten hold around 1.5% of the sample. The sample also formed part of further work on yellow fever vaccine responses in identical twins.

The sequenced sample was PBMCs. The receptor set was obtained from a young woman in good health.

This clonotype was seen a handful of times. The chain joins TRBV20-1 to TRBJ2-3; D is ambiguous. Germline values: CDR1 DFQATT, CDR2 SNEGSKA (reference sequence). The CDR3 loop spans 11 amino acids. The V and J ends lost 3 bases and 8 bases respectively, with 9 bases between them. CDR3 sequence: CSASPPGTQYF. For the CDR3, the DNA is TGCAGTGCTAGCCCCCCCGGTACGCAGTATTTT.

In this sample, this clonotype turned up a few times. The chain carries TRBV11-2 and TRBJ2-1, with 10 bases aligning to TRBD2. V was pared by 3 bases and J by 7 bases, with 15 bases of the junction left unmatched. Germline V gives CDR1 SGHAT, CDR2 FQNNGV. The CDR3 is made up of 18 amino acids. CDR3 sequence (DNA): TGTGCCAGCAGCTTTATCTTCGGGTCTAGCGGGGGCTCTAATGAGCAGTTCTTC. This codes for CASSFIFGSSGGSNEQFF.

This clonotype has at least ten counts. V and J are TRBV6-1 and TRBJ2-3; 10 bases are a match to TRBD2. The CDR3 runs 15 residues. V dropped 4 bases and J dropped 6; count of bases not matched to a gene: 7. Germline CDR1 reads MNHNS; CDR2 reads SASEGT. The CDR3 loop is CASSVEAGGPDTQYF. CDR3 sequence (DNA): TGTGCCAGCAGTGTTGAAGCGGGGGGGCCCGATACGCAGTATTTT.

This clonotype was counted at least ten times. The V call is TRBV5-1, the J call TRBJ2-3; 9 nucleotides agree with TRBD2. CDR3 length: 15 residues. Germline V CDR1 and CDR2: SGHRS, YFSETQ. Trimming at V came to 3 bases and at J to 3 bases, leaving 5 bases not matched to a gene. CDR3 sequence (DNA): TGCGCCAGCAGCTCCATGACTAGCGGAACAGATACGCAGTATTTT. It specifies CASSSMTSGTDTQYF.

The CDR3 spells CASSSRLAGGTFYEQYF. CDR3 coding DNA: TGTGCCAGCAGTTCCCGACTAGCGGGGGGAACTTTTTACGAGCAGTACTTC. This chain uses TRBV27 with TRBJ2-7; 13 nucleotides line up with TRBD2. Germline V gene data show CDR1 as MNHEY and CDR2 as SMNVEV (reference sequence). The V gene end was trimmed by 4 bases and the J gene end by 4 bases; junction bases not matched to a gene: 10. This CDR3 has 17 residues.

The V gene is TRBV27, the J gene TRBJ2-1; D may be TRBD1 (5 bases). CDR1 is MNHEY, CDR2 SMNVEV, per germline (reference sequence). The V end lost 8 bases, the J end lost 5 bases, and 16 bases lay between the germline ends. The CDR3 is 14 amino acids. CDR3 coding DNA: TGTGCCAGCTCCAAGGCAGGGAACAACAATGAGCAGTTCTTC. Translating gives CASSKAGNNNEQFF.

There are a few counts of this clonotype. V and J are TRBV7-9 and TRBJ2-2; possible D gene TRBD1, 5 bases. The V gene lost 8 bases and the J gene lost 4 bases, with 14 bases spanning the gap. This CDR3 has 14 amino acids. The germline V gene encodes CDR1 SEHNR and CDR2 FQNEAQ (reference sequence). This CDR3 is CASETRVPTGELFF. The CDR3 DNA is TGTGCCAGCGAAACCAGGGTTCCCACCGGGGAGCTGTTTTTT.

This chain uses TRBV27 with TRBJ2-3; a weak D match, TRBD2 (6 bases). CDR3 size: 15 residues. Trimming stripped 8 bases from V and 0 bases from J, with 15 bases between. Looked up from germline, CDR1 is MNHEY and CDR2 is SMNVEV (reference sequence). The CDR3 sequence: CASRPGTSSTDTQYF. The CDR3 DNA sequence: TGTGCCAGCCGCCCCGGGACTTCTAGCACAGATACGCAGTATTTT.

This clonotype was detected many times. The rearrangement joins TRBV12-3 or TRBV12-4 to TRBJ2-1, with unresolved D. This CDR3 contains 15 residues. The V and J ends lost 5 bases and 8 bases respectively, with 19 bases between them. CDR3 region: CASSPGFLHEYEQFF. In nucleotides, the CDR3 is TGTGCCAGCAGTCCGGGCTTCCTCCATGAGTATGAGCAGTTCTTC.

The chain is built from TRBV20-1 and TRBJ1-2; D is unclear. V was pared by 6 bases and J by 4 bases, with 12 bases between. CDR3 length: 12 amino acids. CDR1 and CDR2 from the germline V gene are DFQATT and SNEGSKA (reference sequence). CDR3 region: CSAPVQIYGYTF. CDR3 nucleotide sequence: TGCAGTGCCCCCGTACAAATCTATGGCTACACCTTC.

There are a few counts of this clonotype. The chain links TRBV6-4 to TRBJ2-1, with D unresolved. With 2 bases removed from V and 6 bases from J, the gap between germline ends came to 8 bases. CDR3 length: 13 residues. The V gene's germline CDR1 is MRHNA and CDR2 SNTAGT. CDR3 nucleotides: TGTGCCAGCAGTGACGGTCGGTCCAATGAGCAGTTCTTC. Residues: CASSDGRSNEQFF.

This clonotype was seen a handful of times. The rearrangement links TRBV12-3 or TRBV12-4 to TRBJ2-5; 11 bases are shared with TRBD1. The CDR3 totals 15 residues. Losses at the gene ends were 7 bases for V and 4 bases for J; bases not matched to a gene: 8. The CDR3 reads CASTEDRGRGETQYF. Here the CDR3 DNA reads TGTGCCAGCACCGAGGACAGGGGGCGTGGAGAGACCCAGTACTTC.

V is TRBV20-1 and J is TRBJ2-7, with D possibly being TRBD1 (6 bases). Germline CDR1 and CDR2: DFQATT and SNEGSKA (reference sequence). This CDR3 comprises 12 residues. Trimming took 6 bases from V and 4 from J, leaving 13 bases between them. The CDR3 DNA follows: TGCAGTGCGTCGGACAGACTGTACGAGCAGTACTTC. Its translation: CSASDRLYEQYF.

This clonotype was seen a few times. The gene calls are TRBV28 and TRBJ1-5; D perhaps matches TRBD1 (5 bases). Trimming took 10 bases from V and 0 from J, leaving 16 bases between them. CDR1 and CDR2 (germline): MDHEN, SYDVKM. CDR3 length: 15 residues. The CDR3 is CATARADLSNQPQHF. The CDR3 region has the DNA TGTGCCACCGCCAGGGCGGACCTTAGCAATCAGCCCCAGCATTTT.

This clonotype was seen repeatedly, ten times or more. The CDR3 loop reads CSVESRNNEQFF. The CDR3 DNA sequence: TGCAGCGTTGAAAGTCGGAACAATGAGCAGTTCTTC. V gene TRBV29-1 combines with J gene TRBJ2-1; no clear D. V lost 2 bases and J lost 5, with 7 bases in between. The CDR3 runs 12 residues. Germline V CDR1 and CDR2: SQVTM, ANQGSEA.

This clonotype was counted a few times. The CDR3 coding sequence is TGTGCCAGCAGTGCCGGGTGGGAGCAGTACTTC. Translated: CASSAGWEQYF. This sequence joins TRBV9 and TRBJ2-7; no definite D call. The CDR3 is made up of 11 amino acids. The germline CDR1 and CDR2 sequences are SGDLS and YYNGEE. V lost 5 bases, J lost 7 bases, and 10 bases lay in between.

This clonotype was counted only a few times. The chain is built from TRBV10-3 and TRBJ2-1; 8 nucleotides line up with TRBD1. The CDR3 has 13 amino acids. Germline CDR1 ENHRY, CDR2 SYGVKD. The junction had 6 bases not matched to a gene; V was cut back by 6 bases and J by 8 bases. The CDR3, as DNA: TGTGCCATCAGCCTCCAGGGGGCGGATGAGCAGTTCTTC. Translating gives CAISLQGADEQFF.

The table lists this clonotype with a few counts. This chain joins TRBV29-1 and TRBJ2-1; TRBD2 aligns across 10 bases. The CDR3 extends over 13 amino acids. Germline CDR1 reads SQVTM; CDR2 reads ANQGSEA. The V and J ends lost 6 bases and 8 bases, in that order; junction bases with no gene match: 7. The CDR3 protein is CSVSGGVHDEQFF. DNA for the CDR3: TGCAGCGTAAGCGGGGGGGTACACGATGAGCAGTTCTTC.

This rearrangement joins TRBV11-1 to TRBJ2-2, with TRBD2 identical over 7 bases. V was pared by 5 bases and J by 2 bases, with 14 bases of the junction left unmatched. Germline CDR1 is SGHAT and CDR2 is FQDESV (reference sequence). This CDR3 has 18 amino acids. The CDR3 sequence: CASSPLLLAGDNTGELFF. The CDR3 DNA reads as TGTGCCAGCAGCCCGCTGCTTCTGGCGGGGGATAACACCGGGGAGCTGTTTTTT.

This clonotype was seen a few times. The chain carries TRBV11-2 and TRBJ2-3, with D possibly being TRBD2 (6 bases). The germline V gene has CDR1 SGHAT and CDR2 FQNNGV. CDR3 length equals 16 residues. V was trimmed by 1 base and J by 2 bases, leaving 13 bases between them. The DNA for the CDR3 is TGTGCCAGCAGCTTAGCAAGTCGGGGGTACACAGATACGCAGTATTTT. It is translated as CASSLASRGYTDTQYF. Full variable domain (outside the CDR3, taken from reference TRBV11-2 and TRBJ2-3): EAGVAQSPRYKIIEKRQSVAFWCNPISGHATLYWYQQILGQGPKLLIQFQNNGVVDDSQLPKDRFSAERLKGVDSTLKIQPAKLEDSAVYLCASSLASRGYTDTQYFGPGTRLTVL.

The chain couples TRBV28 to TRBJ1-5; weak D call: TRBD1 (5 bases). In germline, CDR1 is MDHEN, CDR2 SYDVKM. CDR3 size: 15 residues. V was trimmed by 2 bases and J by 4 bases, leaving 12 bases between them. CDR3 DNA sequence: TGTGCCAGCAGTTTAACAGGCCAATATAATCAGCCCCAGCATTTT. This sequence encodes CASSLTGQYNQPQHF.

In its sample, this clonotype was seen a few times. The chain couples TRBV12-3 or TRBV12-4 to TRBJ2-2; 7 bases match TRBD1. Trimming cost V 5 bases and J 9 bases; bases outside gene matches: 9. The CDR3 extends over 14 amino acids. In DNA form, the CDR3 reads TGTGCCAGCAGTCCGGGACAGAAGATACGGGAGCTGTTTTTT. This sequence encodes CASSPGQKIRELFF.

As concerns this clonotype: The junction does not match germline at one end; this may be a read error. V is TRBV7-8 and J is TRBJ2-1, with TRBD2 matching 11 bases. Germline CDR1 is SGHVS and CDR2 is FQNEAQ. The CDR3 contains 20 residues. CDR3 amino acids: CASSVALLAGGTHSGNEQFF. CDR3 bases: TGTGCCAGCAGCGTAGCGCTCCTAGCGGGAGGCACCCACTCGGGGAATGAGCAGTTCTTC. Full variable domain (missing parts from reference TRBV7-8 and TRBJ2-1): GAGVSQSPRYKVAKRGQDVALRCDPISGHVSLFWYQQALGQGPEFLTYFQNEAQLDKSGLPSDRFFAERPEGSVSTLKIQRTQQEDSAVYLCASSVALLAGGTHSGNEQFFGPGTRLTVL.

This chain uses TRBV12-3 or TRBV12-4 with TRBJ2-2, with D unclear. The CDR3 totals 14 residues. V gave up 7 bases and J gave up 1 base, with 10 bases separating them. The DNA for the CDR3 is TGTGCCAGCACCACCTACCTGAACACCGGGGAGCTGTTTTTT. Translation gives CASTTYLNTGELFF.